These 22 T cell receptor beta chains share one sample of origin, sequenced in a study of cytomegalovirus exposure and HLA in healthy donors. The PCR had 60 Vbeta and 13 Jbeta primers. Here immunoSEQ multiplex PCR was the method, and the copy in TCRdb shows in-frame clones only, minus some. The data show 270,000 or so clones, approximately 91% seen once. What was sequenced was PBMCs. These receptors originate from a girl aged 2-10 years in good health and CMV-seronegative.

The chain carries TRBV27 and TRBJ2-5; weak D call: TRBD2 (5 bases). The germline V and J ends were trimmed by 5 bases and 1 base, with 14 bases remaining between them. The CDR3 contains 15 residues. Germline V lookup: CDR1 MNHEY, CDR2 SMNVEV (reference sequence). CDR3 nucleotides: TGTGCCAGCAGTACGTCCGGGGAAGTCCAAGAGACCCAGTACTTC. This codes for CASSTSGEVQETQYF.

The chain employs TRBV27 and TRBJ1-4, with D possibly being TRBD1 (5 bases). The V end lost 5 bases, the J end lost 4 bases, and 14 bases lay between the germline ends. Germline lookup yields CDR1 MNHEY and CDR2 SMNVEV (reference sequence). The CDR3 is 15 amino acids. CDR3 bases: TGTGCCAGCAGTGCGAGACAGTACCGTAATGAAAAACTGTTTTTT. This gives the protein CASSARQYRNEKLFF.

V is TRBV29-1 and J is TRBJ2-7, with 8 bases matching TRBD1. The V and J ends lost 4 bases and 9 bases, in that order; junction bases with no gene match: 8. The CDR3 contains 12 residues. Germline V lookup: CDR1 SQVTM, CDR2 ANQGSEA. This CDR3 is CSVAGQAPVQYF. The CDR3 bases are TGCAGCGTTGCGGGACAGGCGCCCGTGCAGTACTTC.

This chain joins TRBV18 and TRBJ1-4; maybe TRBD1 (5 bases). V lost 3 bases and J 8 bases, leaving 13 bases between the germline ends. CDR1 KGHSH and CDR2 LQKENI come from the germline V gene. The CDR3 loop spans 14 amino acids. CDR3 in DNA: TGTGCCAGCTCACCGGTCTCAAGGGGCGAAAAACTGTTTTTT. It encodes CASSPVSRGEKLFF.

The chain's CDR3 is CASSSDDSAGYGYTF. CDR3 nucleotides: TGTGCCAGCAGCTCGGACGACAGCGCCGGGTATGGCTACACCTTC. The chain employs TRBV4-2 and TRBJ1-2, with D perhaps TRBD1 (5 bases). Germline CDR1 LGHNA, CDR2 YNFKEQ. Trimming took 5 bases from V and 5 from J, leaving 18 bases between them. The CDR3 runs 15 residues.

The gene calls are TRBV2 and TRBJ2-5, with D tentatively TRBD2 (7 bases). The CDR3 length is 14 residues. Trimming removed 6 bases from V and 1 base from J, with 12 bases in between. Germline assignment: CDR1 SNHLY and CDR2 FYNNEI. CDR3 DNA sequence: TGTGCCAGCAGCGGGGGGCCGATCCAAGAGACCCAGTACTTC. This gives the protein CASSGGPIQETQYF.

The rearrangement links TRBV7-3 to TRBJ2-5; tentatively, D is TRBD1 (5 bases). CDR3 size: 13 residues. CDR1 is SGHTA, CDR2 FQGTGA, per germline. Trimming removed 1 base from V and 6 bases from J, with 9 bases in between. The CDR3 region is CASSLRGEQTQYF. CDR3 DNA: TGTGCCAGCAGCTTAAGGGGCGAGCAGACCCAGTACTTC.

V usage is TRBV27 and J usage is TRBJ1-4; 7 bases match TRBD1. The CDR3 runs 16 residues. Germline CDR1 and CDR2: MNHEY and SMNVEV (reference sequence). Trimming took 2 bases from V and 7 from J; bases not matched to a gene: 10. CDR3 protein: CASSLSGWQGVEKLFF. In DNA form, the CDR3 reads TGTGCCAGCAGTTTAAGCGGTTGGCAGGGGGTTGAAAAACTGTTTTTT.

This chain joins TRBV5-1 and TRBJ2-7; 11 nucleotides agree with TRBD2. From germline, CDR1 is SGHRS and CDR2 YFSETQ. The CDR3 extends over 16 amino acids. The ends lost 1 base at V and 7 bases at J; junction bases unmatched: 10. The CDR3 nucleotides read TGCGCCAGCAGCTTGTCAACTAGCGGGGGTCCCCTGGAGCAGTACTTC. It yields the protein CASSLSTSGGPLEQYF.

The J gene is TRBJ2-3, the V gene TRBV9; 10 nucleotides line up with TRBD2. Trimming removed 3 bases from V and 4 bases from J; junction bases left unmatched: 5. The germline gives CDR1 SGDLS, CDR2 YYNGEE. This CDR3 region has 15 residues. CDR3 bases: TGTGCCAGCAGCGGACTAGCGGGCGGTTCAGATACGCAGTATTTT. It yields the protein CASSGLAGGSDTQYF.

V and J are TRBV28 and TRBJ2-3; TRBD1 might be the D (6 bases). V lost 6 bases and J 0 bases, leaving 13 bases between the germline ends. The CDR3 runs 15 residues. Germline CDR1 MDHEN, CDR2 SYDVKM. The CDR3 sequence: CASRETGSSTDTQYF. The DNA for the CDR3 is TGTGCCAGCAGGGAAACAGGGTCGAGCACAGATACGCAGTATTTT.

The rearrangement links TRBV18 to TRBJ2-5; D remains ambiguous. This CDR3 comprises 13 residues. Trimming removed 1 base from V and 4 bases from J, with 7 bases in between. Germline V gene data show CDR1 as KGHSH and CDR2 as LQKENI. DNA for the CDR3: TGTGCCAGCTCACCACTCCCCCGAGAGACCCAGTACTTC. It encodes CASSPLPRETQYF.

This chain connects TRBV21-1 to TRBJ2-6; the table calls TRBD1, which could not be checked here. TRBV21-1 is given as a pseudogene. This CDR3 has 21 residues. CDR3 protein: CASSTNGPRTGVTSGANVLTF. In DNA, the CDR3 is TGTGCCAGCAGCACCAACGGTCCCAGGACAGGGGTAACCTCTGGGGCCAACGTCCTGACTTTC.

The genes are TRBV29-1 and TRBJ2-7; D possibly corresponds to TRBD1 (6 bases). Per germline, CDR1 SQVTM and CDR2 ANQGSEA. The CDR3 consists of 14 residues. V was cut by 6 bases and J by 5 bases, with 20 bases left in between. In DNA form, the CDR3 reads TGCAGCGTCCCCGGGACACCGGGCAGGAACGAGCAGTACTTC. Its translation is CSVPGTPGRNEQYF.

The rearrangement joins TRBV5-1 to TRBJ2-1, with D maybe TRBD2 (6 bases). The germline V gene encodes CDR1 SGHRS and CDR2 YFSETQ. The V and J ends lost 4 bases and 9 bases respectively, with 20 bases between them. The CDR3 is 15 residues long. This chain's CDR3 is CASSLGSSAAGEQFF. CDR3 in DNA: TGCGCCAGCAGCCTTGGGTCTAGCGCAGCGGGTGAGCAGTTCTTC.

J is TRBJ2-1 and V is TRBV19; 8 bases match TRBD1. From germline, CDR1 is LNHDA and CDR2 SQIVND (reference sequence). This CDR3 contains 15 residues. V dropped 3 bases and J dropped 5; count of bases not matched to a gene: 6. DNA of the CDR3: TGTGCCAGTAGTATGAGACAGGGGTGGAACAATGAGCAGTTCTTC. Residues: CASSMRQGWNNEQFF.

This clone was seen more than once but under ten times. V is TRBV9 and J is TRBJ1-6; no clear D gene. Germline V gene lookup returns CDR1 SGDLS and CDR2 YYNGEE. CDR3 size: 15 residues. V lost 3 bases, J lost 9 bases, and 16 bases lay in between. The CDR3 bases are TGTGCCAGCAGCGAGGGAGGTACGGTTGGTTCACCCCTCCACTTT. Residues: CASSEGGTVGSPLHF.

The chain has TRBV29-1 and TRBJ1-2; 7 bases align to TRBD1. The V segment lost 1 base and the J segment 4 bases; nucleotides outside the gene matches: 0. The CDR3 runs 12 residues. The V gene's germline CDR1 is SQVTM and CDR2 ANQGSEA. The DNA for the CDR3 is TGCAGCGTTGAAGGACAGGGCTATGGCTACACCTTC. This gives the protein CSVEGQGYGYTF.

The chain's CDR3 is CASSGAPGAEAFF. CDR3 DNA: TGTGCCAGCAGCGGGGCCCCAGGGGCTGAAGCTTTCTTT. The rearrangement uses TRBV11-3 and TRBJ1-1; maybe TRBD1 (6 bases). V was trimmed by 5 bases and J by 6 bases, leaving 13 bases between them. The germline V gene encodes CDR1 SGHNT and CDR2 YENEEA. This CDR3 has 13 amino acids.

This clone was detected only once. This chain joins TRBV27 and TRBJ1-1; TRBD1 is a possible D gene (6 bases). Trimming shortened V by 3 bases and J by 9 bases, and 29 bases separated the two germline ends. Germline values: CDR1 MNHEY, CDR2 SMNVEV (reference sequence). The CDR3 runs to 18 residues. The DNA of the CDR3 is TGTGCCAGCAGTTTCTCTACGGGGGGGGCTGGTTTCAGCCGCAAAGCTTTCTTT. Protein product: CASSFSTGGAGFSRKAFF.

This clone was observed once. The rearrangement joins TRBV16 to TRBJ2-7; 8 positions agree with TRBD2. Looked up from germline, CDR1 is KGHSY and CDR2 is FQNENV. J gave up 4 bases and V 3 bases, and 17 bases lay outside the gene matches. The length of the CDR3 is 18 residues. The CDR3 is CASSHRSGREAGSYEQYF. The CDR3 nucleotides read TGTGCCAGCAGCCACCGGAGTGGGCGGGAGGCCGGATCGTACGAGCAGTACTTC. Full variable domain (remainder filled in from reference TRBV16 and TRBJ2-7): GEEVAQTPKHLVRGEGQKAKLYCAPIKGHSYVFWYQQVLKNEFKFLISFQNENVFDETGMPKERFSAKCLPNSPCSLEIQATKLEDSAVYFCASSHRSGREAGSYEQYFGPGTRLTVT.

This chain connects TRBV11-3 to TRBJ2-2, with D unclear. This CDR3 is built from 14 residues. V was clipped by 6 bases and J by 1 base, with 9 bases between them. Germline V gene lookup returns CDR1 SGHNT and CDR2 YENEEA. The CDR3, as DNA: TGTGCCAGCAGGGCTAGGAGGAACACCGGGGAGCTGTTTTTT. Amino acid sequence: CASRARRNTGELFF.